One sample yielded the 18 T cell receptor beta chains listed below, sequenced in a study of blood T cell repertoires in COVID-19. Produced via immunoSEQ multiplex PCR; TCRdb's table is partial and in-frame only. The sample holds approximately 200,000 clones, more than 75% seen once. Sequencing used PBMCs or T cells enriched from blood (not recorded which). These receptors were obtained from a woman in her twenties or thirties who had recovered from COVID-19.

The V and J genes are TRBV15 and TRBJ2-7, with D maybe TRBD1 (5 bases). CDR1 LNHNV and CDR2 YYDKDF come from the germline V gene (reference sequence). The CDR3 has 13 amino acids. V gave up 0 bases and J gave up 4 bases, with 7 bases separating them. CDR3 protein: CATSRDKGYEQYF. Written as DNA, the CDR3 is TGTGCCACCAGCAGAGATAAGGGGTACGAGCAGTACTTC.

V gene TRBV2 combines with J gene TRBJ2-2, with D tentatively TRBD2 (5 bases). V lost 4 bases and J lost 1, with 7 bases in between. This CDR3 is 14 amino acids long. The germline V gene encodes CDR1 SNHLY and CDR2 FYNNEI. As DNA, the CDR3 is TGTGCCAGCAGTGGGACTTTGAACACCGGGGAGCTGTTTTTT. As protein: CASSGTLNTGELFF.

This clone turned up a few times. The chain recombines TRBV19 with TRBJ1-2, with D unresolved. Trimming shortened V by 5 bases and J by 4 bases, and 8 bases separated the two germline ends. Germline V gene lookup returns CDR1 LNHDA and CDR2 SQIVND (reference sequence). There are 12 residues in the CDR3. The CDR3 is CASSETLYGYTF. The CDR3 bases are TGTGCCAGTAGTGAGACTCTCTATGGCTACACCTTC.

The chain has TRBV29-1 and TRBJ1-1; tentative D call: TRBD1 (6 bases). The V end lost 7 bases, the J end lost 0 bases, and 18 bases lay between the germline ends. Germline values: CDR1 SQVTM, CDR2 ANQGSEA. The CDR3 totals 15 residues. The chain's CDR3 is CSARKVQGMNTEAFF. CDR3 sequence (DNA): TGCAGCGCCAGAAAAGTACAGGGTATGAACACTGAAGCTTTCTTT.

The chain combines TRBV7-9 with TRBJ2-2; TRBD1 is a possible D gene (6 bases). V lost 3 bases, J lost 6 bases, and 11 bases lay in between. In germline, CDR1 is SEHNR, CDR2 FQNEAQ (reference sequence). This CDR3 spans 14 amino acids. The chain's CDR3 is CASSFLGGPGELFF. Written as DNA, the CDR3 is TGTGCCAGCAGCTTTTTAGGGGGTCCCGGGGAGCTGTTTTTT.

This chain connects TRBV9 to TRBJ2-3; D is ambiguous. In germline, CDR1 is SGDLS, CDR2 YYNGEE. V was cut by 0 bases and J by 2 bases, with 7 bases left in between. The CDR3 loop spans 14 amino acids. CDR3 region: CASSVVTHTDTQYF. In nucleotides, the CDR3 is TGTGCCAGCAGCGTAGTGACTCACACAGATACGCAGTATTTT.

CDR3 sequence (DNA): TGTGCCAGCAGCTTATCGGGGGATGGGCTCACTGAAGCTTTCTTT. Encoded protein: CASSLSGDGLTEAFF. The V call is TRBV13, the J call TRBJ1-1; D might be TRBD1 (5 bases). Germline V gives CDR1 PRHDT, CDR2 FYEKMQ (reference sequence). CDR3 size: 15 residues. V gave up 2 bases and J gave up 4 bases, with 14 bases separating them.

This chain uses TRBV5-1 with TRBJ2-7; 10 bases are shared with TRBD2. The junction had 5 bases not matched to a gene; V was cut back by 5 bases and J by 3 bases. Germline V CDR1 and CDR2: SGHRS, YFSETQ. The CDR3 covers 14 residues. The CDR3 region is CASRLAGIDYEQYF. The CDR3 region has the DNA TGCGCCAGCAGACTAGCGGGGATAGACTACGAGCAGTACTTC.

The rearrangement joins TRBV30 to TRBJ2-2, with 7 bases identical to TRBD2. CDR3 length: 14 residues. Germline-derived CDR1 and CDR2 are GTSNPN and SVGIG (reference sequence). V dropped 5 bases and J dropped 5; count of bases not matched to a gene: 8. The CDR3 region has the DNA TGTGCCTGGGGGGGAGGGCGAGTTACCGGGGAGCTGTTTTTT. This codes for CAWGGGRVTGELFF. Using reference TRBV30 and TRBJ2-2 for the parts outside the CDR3, the full variable domain is SQTIHQWPATLVQPVGSPLSLECTVEGTSNPNLYWYRQAAGRGLQLLFYSVGIGQISSEVPQNLSASRPQDRQFILSSKKLLLSDSGFYLCAWGGGRVTGELFFGEGSRLTVL.

The V call is TRBV6-5, the J call TRBJ2-2; D not resolved. The CDR3 runs to 16 residues. Germline V CDR1 and CDR2: MNHEY, SVGAGI. V was shortened by 4 bases and J by 5 bases, with 17 bases between the two germline ends. CDR3 nucleotide sequence: TGTGCCAGCAGTTTACCCGCGTTTAGTGCGACCGGGGAGCTGTTTTTT. Protein: CASSLPAFSATGELFF.

The chain recombines TRBV5-8 with TRBJ1-1; no clear D gene. Trimming took 0 bases from V and 7 from J, leaving 13 bases between them. The CDR3 has 14 amino acids. From germline, CDR1 is SGHTS and CDR2 YDEGEE. The CDR3 protein is CASSLVWLGIEAFF. CDR3 nucleotides: TGTGCCAGCAGCTTGGTGTGGCTCGGGATTGAAGCTTTCTTT.

This chain connects TRBV27 to TRBJ2-4; tentatively, D is TRBD1 (5 bases). The CDR3 loop spans 12 amino acids. The V gene's germline CDR1 is MNHEY and CDR2 SMNVEV (reference sequence). Trimming cost V 4 bases and J 4 bases, with 5 bases left between them. CDR3 bases: TGTGCCAGCAGTTCAGGGAAAAACATTCAGTACTTC. Protein: CASSSGKNIQYF.

This chain connects TRBV2 to TRBJ1-5; no reliable D call. The ends were cut back, 2 bases at V and 0 bases at J, with 5 bases in the middle. The germline gives CDR1 SNHLY, CDR2 FYNNEI. The CDR3 is 14 amino acids. The CDR3 is CASSETDSNQPQHF. In DNA, the CDR3 is TGTGCCAGCAGTGAAACAGATAGCAATCAGCCCCAGCATTTT.

The chain recombines TRBV5-6 with TRBJ1-1, with D unresolved. The CDR3 loop spans 11 amino acids. The V gene's germline CDR1 is SGHDT and CDR2 YYEEEE. The V and J ends lost 0 bases and 11 bases respectively, with 8 bases between them. CDR3 nucleotide sequence: TGTGCCAGCAGCTTGGGAGTCGCCGCTTTCTTT. Translating gives CASSLGVAAFF.

The chain carries TRBV4-1 and TRBJ1-5, with D possibly matching TRBD1 (6 bases). The CDR3 extends over 17 amino acids. Germline assignment: CDR1 MGHRA and CDR2 YSYEKL. The V end lost 0 bases, the J end lost 5 bases, and 17 bases lay between the germline ends. CDR3 residues: CASSQDFGRGRDQPQHF. As DNA, the CDR3 is TGCGCCAGCAGCCAAGATTTCGGGCGGGGGCGCGATCAGCCCCAGCATTTT.

This clone was detected only once. V and J are TRBV28 and TRBJ2-6; 8 nucleotides agree with TRBD1. This CDR3 comprises 15 residues. The germline V gene encodes CDR1 MDHEN and CDR2 SYDVKM. Germline trimming cut 6 bases from V and 3 bases from J; bases unmatched to any gene: 4. CDR3 region: CASSPRGLGANVLTF. CDR3 sequence (DNA): TGTGCCAGCAGCCCCAGGGGGCTTGGGGCCAACGTCCTGACTTTC. Together with reference TRBV28 and TRBJ2-6, the CDR3 gives the full variable domain: DVKVTQSSRYLVKRTGEKVFLECVQDMDHENMFWYRQDPGLGLRLIYFSYDVKMKEKGDIPEGYSVSREKKERFSLILESASTNQTSMYLCASSPRGLGANVLTFGAGSRLTVL.

The chain has TRBV2 and TRBJ2-7; maybe TRBD2 (6 bases). Germline V gives CDR1 SNHLY, CDR2 FYNNEI. CDR3 size: 15 residues. Trimming shortened V by 3 bases and J by 4 bases, and 16 bases separated the two germline ends. The CDR3 spells CASSEGGLGPYEQYF. The CDR3 nucleotides read TGTGCCAGCAGTGAGGGGGGATTGGGCCCTTACGAGCAGTACTTC.

The chain joins TRBV5-1 to TRBJ1-1; no reliable D call. The CDR3 runs to 15 residues. The V and J ends lost 0 bases and 5 bases respectively, with 14 bases between them. Germline CDR1 reads SGHRS; CDR2 reads YFSETQ. CDR3 DNA sequence: TGCGCCAGCAGCTTGGTTGGAGTGGAGGGAACTGAAGCTTTCTTT. Its translation: CASSLVGVEGTEAFF.